This is a list of T cell receptor beta chains from one sample in a study of breast tumors, draining lymph nodes, adjacent tissues. MiXCR was run by TCRdb on the multiplex PCR reads, yielding one entry per CDR3 protein. The table lists approximately 210,000 distinct CDR3 sequences, roughly 32% of them singletons. The sample taken for sequencing was axillary lymph node tissue. The receptor source for this set is a female donor with breast cancer. Some clones in this sample may be carry-over from other donors' samples. The conserved cysteine and the conserved F or W are not part of the CDR3 here. The order of the fields is J gene, V gene, CDR3 protein.

TRBJ2-2 | TRBV7-3 | ASSQGELF
TRBJ2-5 | TRBV4-2 | ASSQTTGGLQY
TRBJ1-4 | TRBV19 | ASSRLWGEGYEKLF
TRBJ2-3 | TRBV7-3 | ASSLSLGLPDTQY
TRBJ2-2 | TRBV5-1 | ASSMDRGRSNTGELF
TRBJ2-1 | TRBV29-1 | SVGLDYNEQF
TRBJ1-2 | TRBV24-1 | ATSGAPKQGNYGYT
TRBJ2-7 | TRBV5-1 | ASSAGTGVEQY
TRBJ2-5 | TRBV30 | AWSVGGSGEGKETQY
TRBJ2-5 | TRBV3-2 | ASSQVIQETQY
TRBJ2-5 | TRBV29-1 | SVEEAGQRLEY
TRBJ1-3 | TRBV5-1 | ASSLAGTGGGNTIY
TRBJ1-2 | TRBV27 | ASSLDRGYRGGYT
TRBJ1-2 | TRBV28 | ASSLGGQKNYGYT
TRBJ2-6 | TRBV6-1 | ASREYGGANVLT
TRBJ2-2 | TRBV7-8 | ASSRTSDNTGELF
TRBJ1-2 | TRBV29-1 | SVVQDFIAGYT
TRBJ1-6 | TRBV18 | ASSPRGRGISSYNSPLH
TRBJ2-3 | TRBV20-1 | SAETGGSRTDTQY
TRBJ1-5 | TRBV11-2 | ASSLMERRRFFSNQPQH
TRBJ2-3 | TRBV4-1 | ASSQDFTTDTQY
TRBJ2-3 | TRBV5-5 | ASSFEGGTDTQY
TRBJ2-1 | TRBV20-1 | SATISGRVF
TRBJ2-5 | TRBV5-1 | ASSTTPDSQETQY
TRBJ2-7 | TRBV18 | ASSRAGQGAYEQY
TRBJ2-1 | TRBV7-2 | ASSRLAGGPNEQF
TRBJ1-1 | TRBV11-3 | ACSPLPGDTEAF
TRBJ2-7 | TRBV5-1 | ASSLTGKNEQY
TRBJ2-5 | TRBV29-1 | SVEVAAGGNQETQY
TRBJ2-3 | TRBV18 | ASSLTIIGGVKGTQY
TRBJ2-7 | TRBV5-6 | ASSVRGANRYEQY
TRBJ2-5 | TRBV18 | ASSPGPQETQY
TRBJ2-7 | TRBV27 | ASSVGGTGVTRYEQY
TRBJ2-2 | TRBV7-2 | ASSGTSGGGTGELF
TRBJ1-2 | TRBV6-5 | ASSYQRTGEDYGYT
TRBJ2-1 | TRBV11-3 | ASSPLADYNEQF
TRBJ1-4 | TRBV4-3 | ASRSLGTNEKLF
TRBJ1-3 | TRBV29-1 | SPLAGNPGNTIY
TRBJ2-1 | TRBV5-1 | ASCRGEAQNEQF
TRBJ2-4 | TRBV20-1 | SARGTSKNTQY
TRBJ1-1 | TRBV20-1 | SVWYTEAF
TRBJ2-1 | TRBV7-6 | ASNSGAAGGLRNEQF
TRBJ1-2 | TRBV28 | ASSLELLSNYGYT
TRBJ2-7 | TRBV19 | ASSIVRGREQY
TRBJ1-1 | TRBV7-9 | ASSSHVAGGTEAF
TRBJ2-5 | TRBV29-1 | SVYTGPGETQY
TRBJ1-4 | TRBV6-1 | ASTRQQVDNEKLF
TRBJ1-2 | TRBV7-9 | ASSQEVTANYGYP
TRBJ2-7 | TRBV20-1 | SAAIEPQGQTYEQY
TRBJ2-2 | TRBV5-1 | ASSFFAGSNTGELF
TRBJ2-2 | TRBV9 | ASSPTTGLAGDTGELF
TRBJ2-3 | TRBV2 | ASSIIRADTQY
TRBJ1-3 | TRBV6-6 | ASSHSRSSHLSGNTIY
TRBJ1-1 | TRBV2 | ASRGTEMNTEAF
TRBJ2-6 | TRBV11-2 | ASSARQGTVLT
TRBJ1-1 | TRBV20-1 | SAREAVGGIRSEAF
TRBJ2-1 | TRBV3-1 | ASSQGGARYNEQF
TRBJ2-1 | TRBV5-1 | ASSLVLAGGRNEQF
TRBJ2-7 | TRBV18 | ASSPDYEQY